This T cell receptor (beta chain) was identified in a study of blood T cells in healthy people across ages. This clonotype was seen only a few times. Then a second PCR, running roughly 6 to 12 cycles, was carried out with a sample-barcoded 5' primer and a J-beta primer mix. Each cDNA molecule carried a tag from a template-switch adaptor that contained 12 random nucleotides. TCRdb reprocessed the 5' RACE reads with MiXCR, giving one entry per CDR3 protein. The sample lists 500,000 to 650,000 distinct CDR3 sequences, about 26% occurring once. The CDR3 sequence is 13 residues long. Germline V gene sequence: CDR1 SGDLS, CDR2 YYNGEE. Trimming cost V 6 bases and J 3 bases, with 11 bases left between them. These same records also appear under a second study, on T cells of mothers and their children. As reported in that work: A few healthy Caucasian mothers, along with their six children, were the donors.

This sequence originates from a boy younger than 10 in good health. The rearrangement joins TRBV9 to TRBJ2-3; D not resolved. The sample taken for sequencing was blood. The CDR3 protein is CASNKDETDTQYF. DNA of the CDR3: TGTGCCAGCAACAAAGACGAAACAGATACGCAGTATTTT.